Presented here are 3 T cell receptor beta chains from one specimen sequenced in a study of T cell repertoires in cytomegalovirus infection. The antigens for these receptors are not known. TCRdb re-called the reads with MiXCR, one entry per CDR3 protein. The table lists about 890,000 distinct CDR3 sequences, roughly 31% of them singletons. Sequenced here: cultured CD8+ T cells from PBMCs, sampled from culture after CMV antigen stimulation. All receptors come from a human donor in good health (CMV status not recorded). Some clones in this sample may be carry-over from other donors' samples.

The CDR3 bases are TGTGCCAGCAGCATGACTGGTCTAGGAGATACGCAGTATTTT. Amino acid sequence: CASSMTGLGDTQYF. The chain carries TRBV6-6 and TRBJ2-3; D ambiguous. The germline V and J ends were trimmed by 6 bases and 5 bases, with 15 bases remaining between them. Germline V lookup: CDR1 MNHNY, CDR2 SVGAGI (reference sequence). There are 14 residues in the CDR3.

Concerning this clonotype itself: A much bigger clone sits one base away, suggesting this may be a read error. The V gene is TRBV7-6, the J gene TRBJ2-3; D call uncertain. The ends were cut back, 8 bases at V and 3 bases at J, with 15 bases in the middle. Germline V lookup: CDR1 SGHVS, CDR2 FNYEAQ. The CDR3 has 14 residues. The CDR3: CASCTGLVTDTQYF. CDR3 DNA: TGTGCCAGCTGCACCGGGTTGGTGACAGATACGCAGTATTTT.

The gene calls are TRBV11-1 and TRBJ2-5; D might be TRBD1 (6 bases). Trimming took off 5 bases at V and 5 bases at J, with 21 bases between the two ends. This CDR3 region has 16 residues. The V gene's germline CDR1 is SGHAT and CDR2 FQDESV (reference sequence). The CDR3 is CASSPPPVGGRETQYF. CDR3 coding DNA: TGTGCCAGCAGCCCCCCTCCCGTTGGGGGCAGGGAGACCCAGTACTTC.